A selection of T cell receptor beta chains follows, all from one sample in a study of blood T cells in healthy people across ages. TCRdb reprocessed the 5' RACE reads with MiXCR, giving one entry per CDR3 protein. The data contain about 1.7 million distinct CDR3 sequences, 28% of them singletons. The sample comprised blood. The receptors were sampled from a woman aged 25 to 39 in good health. CDR3s include the opening cysteine and the closing phenylalanine or tryptophan. D genes are given only for firm matches. Clone size is shown for a subset of rows, as once, few, many or a class of expanded clone.

clone_size: many
v_call: TRBV5-1
d_call: -
j_call: TRBJ2-5
cdr3_nt: TGTGCCAGCAGTCTGTTAAGGGGAGAGACCCAGTACTTC
cdr3_aa: CASSLLRGETQYF

clone_size: -
v_call: TRBV20-1
d_call: TRBD2
j_call: TRBJ2-7
cdr3_nt: TGCAGTGCTGGGGGACTAGCGGGAGGCGTTACCTACGAGCAGTACTTC
cdr3_aa: CSAGGLAGGVTYEQYF

clone_size: -
v_call: TRBV28
d_call: -
j_call: TRBJ1-2
cdr3_nt: TGTGCCAGCAGTCTAGAGCCAGTATCCTATGGCTACACCTTC
cdr3_aa: CASSLEPVSYGYTF

clone_size: -
v_call: TRBV6-2/TRBV6-3
d_call: TRBD2
j_call: TRBJ2-3
cdr3_nt: TGTGCCAGCAGGAAGACTAGCGGGAGTCCAGATACGCAGTATTTT
cdr3_aa: CASRKTSGSPDTQYF

clone_size: few
v_call: TRBV4-2
d_call: -
j_call: TRBJ1-2
cdr3_nt: TGTGCCAGCAGCCAAGTTCGGGAGCAGTATGGCTACACCTTC
cdr3_aa: CASSQVREQYGYTF

clone_size: few
v_call: TRBV12-3/TRBV12-4
d_call: -
j_call: TRBJ2-1
cdr3_nt: TGTGCCAGCAGTTTGTTCTCGGGCTATGAGCAGTTCTTC
cdr3_aa: CASSLFSGYEQFF

clone_size: many
v_call: TRBV4-2
d_call: -
j_call: TRBJ1-2
cdr3_nt: TGTGCCAGCAGCCACGGCAACGGCGATGGCTACACCTTC
cdr3_aa: CASSHGNGDGYTF

clone_size: many
v_call: TRBV3-1
d_call: -
j_call: TRBJ2-7
cdr3_nt: TGTGCCAGCAGCCAGCGATACGAGCAGTACTTC
cdr3_aa: CASSQRYEQYF

clone_size: -
v_call: TRBV18
d_call: -
j_call: TRBJ1-2
cdr3_nt: TGTGCCAGCTCACCTACAGTAGACGATGGCTACACCTTC
cdr3_aa: CASSPTVDDGYTF

clone_size: many
v_call: TRBV9
d_call: -
j_call: TRBJ2-1
cdr3_nt: TGTGCCAGCAGCCCAACGGGTAGCGGCAATGAGCAGTTCTTC
cdr3_aa: CASSPTGSGNEQFF

clone_size: -
v_call: TRBV20-1
d_call: TRBD2
j_call: TRBJ2-3
cdr3_nt: TGCAGTGCTAGGCGCGGGAGGGCAGATACGCAGTATTTT
cdr3_aa: CSARRGRADTQYF

clone_size: -
v_call: TRBV9
d_call: TRBD1
j_call: TRBJ1-2
cdr3_nt: TGTGCCAGCAGCGGAGGGGGACAGGGAGCAGGCTACACCTTC
cdr3_aa: CASSGGGQGAGYTF

clone_size: few
v_call: TRBV28
d_call: -
j_call: TRBJ1-4
cdr3_nt: TGTGCCAGCAGTTTGGGGGCAGGGCCGGGGGGTAATGAAAAACTGTTTTTT
cdr3_aa: CASSLGAGPGGNEKLFF

clone_size: -
v_call: TRBV5-1
d_call: TRBD2
j_call: TRBJ2-1
cdr3_nt: TGCGCCAGCAGCCCCCTGGGACTAGCTGAGGGTGAGCAGTTCTTC
cdr3_aa: CASSPLGLAEGEQFF

clone_size: many
v_call: TRBV6-2/TRBV6-3
d_call: TRBD2
j_call: TRBJ2-7
cdr3_nt: TGTGCCAGCAGTTACTATATTGCCGGGACTAGCGGTTACGAGCAGTACTTC
cdr3_aa: CASSYYIAGTSGYEQYF

clone_size: -
v_call: TRBV3-1
d_call: -
j_call: TRBJ1-1
cdr3_nt: TGTGCCAGCAGCCAAGAAATTGTCGGCCGCCGAACGAACACTGAAGCTTTCTTT
cdr3_aa: CASSQEIVGRRTNTEAFF

clone_size: few
v_call: TRBV5-5
d_call: -
j_call: TRBJ1-4
cdr3_nt: TGTGCCAGCAGCGTCCCCAGGGAAGAAAAACTGTTTTTT
cdr3_aa: CASSVPREEKLFF

clone_size: few
v_call: TRBV29-1
d_call: -
j_call: TRBJ1-3
cdr3_nt: TGCAGCGGGAGGGGTACTGGAAACACCATATATTTT
cdr3_aa: CSGRGTGNTIYF

clone_size: few
v_call: TRBV20-1
d_call: -
j_call: TRBJ1-2
cdr3_nt: TGCAGTGCTAGAGATCTTGGTGGAATAGGCGGCTACACCTTC
cdr3_aa: CSARDLGGIGGYTF

clone_size: -
v_call: TRBV20-1
d_call: TRBD1
j_call: TRBJ1-3
cdr3_nt: TGCAGTGCGGGTGGACAGGGTACAGCTGGAAACACCATATATTTT
cdr3_aa: CSAGGQGTAGNTIYF

clone_size: many
v_call: TRBV4-3
d_call: -
j_call: TRBJ2-7
cdr3_nt: TGCGCCAGCAGCCAAGATGCCGAGGACCACTACGAGCAGTACTTC
cdr3_aa: CASSQDAEDHYEQYF

clone_size: -
v_call: TRBV5-1
d_call: -
j_call: TRBJ1-5
cdr3_nt: TGCGCCAGCAGCGTTGAAACAGGAATCCATCAGCCCCAGCATTTT
cdr3_aa: CASSVETGIHQPQHF

clone_size: many
v_call: TRBV12-3/TRBV12-4
d_call: TRBD1
j_call: TRBJ2-6
cdr3_nt: TGTGCCAGCAGTAGGACAGGGTTTGGGGCCAACGTCCTGACTTTC
cdr3_aa: CASSRTGFGANVLTF

clone_size: few
v_call: TRBV7-6
d_call: -
j_call: TRBJ2-2
cdr3_nt: TGTGCCAGCAGCTTAGCTGGGGGACTTAACGGGGAGCTGTTTTTT
cdr3_aa: CASSLAGGLNGELFF

clone_size: -
v_call: TRBV9
d_call: -
j_call: TRBJ2-7
cdr3_nt: TGTGCCAGCAGCGTAGAACTCAACGAGCAGTACTTC
cdr3_aa: CASSVELNEQYF

clone_size: many
v_call: TRBV20-1
d_call: TRBD2
j_call: TRBJ2-7
cdr3_nt: TGCAGTGCTAGACGGGGGGAGAGTTACGAGCAGTACTTC
cdr3_aa: CSARRGESYEQYF

clone_size: -
v_call: TRBV7-9
d_call: TRBD1
j_call: TRBJ1-5
cdr3_nt: TGTGCCAGCAGCCGGACAGGGTACAATCAGCCCCAGCATTTT
cdr3_aa: CASSRTGYNQPQHF

clone_size: many
v_call: TRBV9
d_call: -
j_call: TRBJ2-7
cdr3_nt: TGTGCCAGCAGCGTAGCCGGGGGCCTGACCTACGAGCAGTACTTC
cdr3_aa: CASSVAGGLTYEQYF

clone_size: few
v_call: TRBV6-2/TRBV6-3
d_call: -
j_call: TRBJ1-5
cdr3_nt: TGTGCCAGCAGTTACGGGCAGGCCGACAATCAGCCCCAGCATTTT
cdr3_aa: CASSYGQADNQPQHF

clone_size: -
v_call: TRBV28
d_call: -
j_call: TRBJ2-4
cdr3_nt: TGTGCCAGCAGAGGAGAGGGAGGTGAGCAGTACTTC
cdr3_aa: CASRGEGGEQYF

clone_size: -
v_call: TRBV7-2
d_call: -
j_call: TRBJ1-5
cdr3_nt: TGTGCCAGCAGCTTCGACCGGGGGCCGGATCAGCCCCAGCATTTT
cdr3_aa: CASSFDRGPDQPQHF

clone_size: -
v_call: TRBV28
d_call: -
j_call: TRBJ2-5
cdr3_nt: TGTGCCAGCAGTTTAGGGACCCGAGTAGAGACCCAGTACTTC
cdr3_aa: CASSLGTRVETQYF

clone_size: -
v_call: TRBV6-2/TRBV6-3
d_call: TRBD1
j_call: TRBJ1-3
cdr3_nt: TGTGCCAGCACCGAGGGGGCTTCTGGAAACACCATATATTTT
cdr3_aa: CASTEGASGNTIYF

clone_size: -
v_call: TRBV12-3/TRBV12-4
d_call: -
j_call: TRBJ2-5
cdr3_nt: TGTGCCAGCAGCCCCGGGACTTCGACGGCCCAGTACTTC
cdr3_aa: CASSPGTSTAQYF

clone_size: -
v_call: TRBV6-2/TRBV6-3
d_call: -
j_call: TRBJ2-1
cdr3_nt: TGTGCCAGCACCCGACCTCTCGGACAAGTGAGCAATGAGCAGTTCTTC
cdr3_aa: CASTRPLGQVSNEQFF

clone_size: -
v_call: TRBV2
d_call: -
j_call: TRBJ2-1
cdr3_nt: TGTGCCAGCATTGAAGCGGGCAATGAGCAGTTCTTC
cdr3_aa: CASIEAGNEQFF

clone_size: few
v_call: TRBV21-1
d_call: -
j_call: TRBJ2-4
cdr3_nt: TGTGCCAGCAGCAACTATAGACACACCAAAAGGGGTCAGTACTTC
cdr3_aa: CASSNYRHTKRGQYF

clone_size: few
v_call: TRBV12-3/TRBV12-4
d_call: -
j_call: TRBJ2-1
cdr3_nt: -
cdr3_aa: CASSFGPGRSNEQFF

clone_size: -
v_call: TRBV6-5
d_call: TRBD2
j_call: TRBJ2-1
cdr3_nt: TGTGCCAGCAGTTCCCCGGCGAGCGGGGGGTTTAGGGATGAGCAGTTCTTC
cdr3_aa: CASSSPASGGFRDEQFF

clone_size: -
v_call: TRBV19
d_call: -
j_call: TRBJ1-5
cdr3_nt: TGTGCCAGTAGTACTCATCATCAGCCCCAGCATTTT
cdr3_aa: CASSTHHQPQHF

clone_size: -
v_call: TRBV20-1
d_call: -
j_call: TRBJ2-5
cdr3_nt: TGCAGTGCCCGCGTAGGGATTAGCGGTAATAAAGAGACCCAGTACTTC
cdr3_aa: CSARVGISGNKETQYF

clone_size: few
v_call: TRBV28
d_call: -
j_call: TRBJ1-2
cdr3_nt: TGTGCCAGCAGTTTATACGGCGCTAACTATGGCTACACCTTC
cdr3_aa: CASSLYGANYGYTF

clone_size: few
v_call: TRBV7-3
d_call: -
j_call: TRBJ1-3
cdr3_nt: TGTGCCAGCAGCTCCGACGTGGCGGGAAACACCATATATTTT
cdr3_aa: CASSSDVAGNTIYF

clone_size: -
v_call: TRBV10-3
d_call: -
j_call: TRBJ2-7
cdr3_nt: TGTGCCATCAGTGCAGGCAGTGTCACCTACGAGCAGTACTTC
cdr3_aa: CAISAGSVTYEQYF

clone_size: many
v_call: TRBV20-1
d_call: -
j_call: TRBJ2-3
cdr3_nt: TGCAGTGCTCGAACCTCATTGGCAGATACGCAGTATTTT
cdr3_aa: CSARTSLADTQYF

clone_size: -
v_call: TRBV20-1
d_call: -
j_call: TRBJ2-5
cdr3_nt: TGCAGTGCTAGAGCGATCGGTAGCTCAGAGACCCAGTACTTC
cdr3_aa: CSARAIGSSETQYF

clone_size: -
v_call: TRBV6-6
d_call: -
j_call: TRBJ2-7
cdr3_nt: TGTGCCAGCAGTCTGTCCTACGGGTACGAGCAGTACTTC
cdr3_aa: CASSLSYGYEQYF

clone_size: many
v_call: TRBV29-1
d_call: TRBD1
j_call: TRBJ2-5
cdr3_nt: TGCAGCGTTCCCGGGACAGCGCAAGAGACCCAGTACTTC
cdr3_aa: CSVPGTAQETQYF

clone_size: -
v_call: TRBV12-3/TRBV12-4
d_call: -
j_call: TRBJ2-1
cdr3_nt: TGTGCCAGCAGTCCACAGGACGGTACCCCCAACAATGAGCAGTTCTTC
cdr3_aa: CASSPQDGTPNNEQFF

clone_size: once
v_call: TRBV2
d_call: -
j_call: TRBJ1-4
cdr3_nt: TGTGCCAGCAGTGAAATAGGGGACGAAAAACTGTTTTTT
cdr3_aa: CASSEIGDEKLFF

clone_size: few
v_call: TRBV13
d_call: -
j_call: TRBJ2-1
cdr3_nt: TGTGCCAGCAGCTTAGGCCCCAGGGTTGGCGATGAGCAGTTCTTC
cdr3_aa: CASSLGPRVGDEQFF

clone_size: -
v_call: TRBV5-1
d_call: -
j_call: TRBJ2-6
cdr3_nt: TGCGCCAGCAGCTCTCAGGACGCTGGGGCCAACGTCCTGACTTTC
cdr3_aa: CASSSQDAGANVLTF

clone_size: -
v_call: TRBV5-1
d_call: TRBD2
j_call: TRBJ2-3
cdr3_nt: TGCGCCAGCAGCGTTCGGACTAGCGGGCGCACAGATACGCAGTATTTT
cdr3_aa: CASSVRTSGRTDTQYF

clone_size: -
v_call: TRBV7-9
d_call: -
j_call: TRBJ1-4
cdr3_nt: TGTGCCAGCGCGACGACTCGGGGGACGAATGAAAAACTGTTTTTT
cdr3_aa: CASATTRGTNEKLFF

clone_size: many
v_call: TRBV9
d_call: TRBD1
j_call: TRBJ1-6
cdr3_nt: TGTGCCAGCAGCGTGGGACAGGCACCCCTCCACTTT
cdr3_aa: CASSVGQAPLHF

clone_size: -
v_call: TRBV20-1
d_call: TRBD2
j_call: TRBJ2-5
cdr3_nt: TGCAGTGCCACCAAGCGGGGGGGCGCAGAGACCCAGTACTTC
cdr3_aa: CSATKRGGAETQYF